This record covers a single T cell receptor (beta chain). The antigen remains unidentified. These data are taken from a study of cytomegalovirus exposure and HLA in healthy donors. In the study overall: In terms of ancestry, the Caucasian-associated cluster contained about 80% of the roughly 400 genotyped donors.

Study-wide points: TCR beta V- and J-gene trimming, according to a later analysis, was linked to a missense DCLRE1C variant. Cytomegalovirus association was assigned to 170 or so TCR beta chains. Cytomegalovirus status was reportedly diagnosed by the classifier with high specificity and sensitivity.

Use of 60 Vbeta and 13 Jbeta primers characterized the PCR. Clones were read by immunoSEQ multiplex PCR, and TCRdb kept only the in-frame ones, dropping some. The sample has over 150,000 clones, 80% seen once. CDR1 LNHNV and CDR2 YYDKDF come from the germline V gene (reference sequence). The CDR3 has 14 amino acids. V gave up 4 bases and J gave up 2 bases, with 12 bases separating them. Input material: PBMCs. The sequence was obtained from a man aged 30 to 39 in good health and CMV-seronegative. The rearrangement uses TRBV15 and TRBJ2-7; D uncertain. The CDR3 loop is CATSIPTSPYEQYF. CDR3 bases: TGTGCCACCAGCATACCGACAAGCCCCTACGAGCAGTACTTC. The full variable domain, completed using reference TRBV15 and TRBJ2-7, is DAMVIQNPRYQVTQFGKPVTLSCSQTLNHNVMYWYQQKSSQAPKLLFHYYDKDFNNEADTPDNFQSRRPNTSFCFLDIRSPGLGDTAMYLCATSIPTSPYEQYFGPGTRLTVT.